The sequence of this T cell receptor beta chain was determined in a study of blood T cell repertoires in COVID-19. Study background: From T cells, B-cell-depleted T cells, or PBMCs came the material, which was cDNA or gDNA.

V lost 3 bases and J lost 5; bases outside the gene matches: 8. Germline CDR1 MNHEY, CDR2 SVGAGI. The CDR3 runs to 15 residues. Some clones are missing from TCRdb's copy, which holds only in-frame ones; the method was immunoSEQ multiplex PCR. The data hold roughly 62,000 clones, with approximately 86% observed a single time. The source of this sequence is a man in his 70s with acute or convalescent COVID-19. The V and J genes are TRBV6-5 and TRBJ1-2; 8 bases are a match to TRBD1. The sequenced material came from peripheral blood. The CDR3 loop reads CASSYSAQGGYGYTF. CDR3 DNA sequence: TGTGCCAGCAGTTATTCGGCACAGGGGGGATATGGCTACACCTTC.